These 4 T cell receptor beta chains were all obtained from the same sample, sequenced in a study of blood T cell repertoires in COVID-19. Generated by immunoSEQ multiplex PCR, the TCRdb table keeps only in-frame clones and is missing some. Among 210,000 or so clones listed, more than 85% were seen once. Sequenced: peripheral blood. The receptors derive from a middle-aged man with active or convalescent COVID-19.

This clone was detected only once. V is TRBV3-1 (or the pseudogene TRBV3-2) and J is TRBJ1-3; D uncertain. The CDR3 runs 14 residues. V lost 4 bases and J 0 bases, leaving 7 bases between the germline ends. The germline gives CDR1 LGHDT, CDR2 YNNKEL (reference sequence). CDR3 region: CASSPRNSGNTIYF. The CDR3 coding sequence is TGTGCCAGCAGCCCGCGGAACTCTGGAAACACCATATATTTT.

The chain is built from TRBV27 and TRBJ1-2; 8 nucleotides line up with TRBD1. Germline CDR1 MNHEY, CDR2 SMNVEV (reference sequence). The CDR3 covers 14 residues. J was trimmed by 2 bases and V by 6 bases; bases with no gene match: 5. The CDR3 loop reads CASRRDRRNYGYTF. The DNA of the CDR3 is TGTGCCAGCAGGCGGGACAGGAGGAACTATGGCTACACCTTC.

This chain uses TRBV9 with TRBJ2-1, with 7 bases aligning to TRBD1. The germline gives CDR1 SGDLS, CDR2 YYNGEE. The trim removed 1 base at V and 1 base at J, leaving 2 bases unmatched. This CDR3 region has 15 residues. The CDR3: CASSVWGQSYNEQFF. In DNA form, the CDR3 reads TGTGCCAGCAGCGTATGGGGACAGTCCTACAATGAGCAGTTCTTC.

The chain recombines TRBV28 with TRBJ1-2; a weak D match, TRBD1 (5 bases). CDR1 is MDHEN and CDR2 is SYDVKM in the germline V gene. This CDR3 comprises 14 residues. The V and J ends lost 6 bases and 2 bases respectively, with 13 bases between them. DNA for the CDR3: TGTGCCAGCAGCCCCCTTGGGGGGAACTATGGCTACACCTTC. Translating it yields CASSPLGGNYGYTF.